One sample yielded the 4 T cell receptor beta chains listed below, sequenced in a study of cytomegalovirus exposure and HLA in healthy donors. The PCR had 60 Vbeta and 13 Jbeta primers. Clones were sequenced by immunoSEQ multiplex PCR, and TCRdb holds only the in-frame ones, with some missing. The data contain approximately 220,000 clones, 65% to 80% of them singletons. Sequenced: PBMCs. All receptors come from a man aged 35-49 years in good health and CMV-seronegative.

This rearrangement joins TRBV4-2 to TRBJ2-3; D might be TRBD2 (6 bases). Trimming stripped 2 bases from V and 4 bases from J, with 16 bases between. Germline V CDR1 and CDR2: LGHNA, YNFKEQ. The CDR3 totals 16 residues. The CDR3 region is CASSQTPTSRADTQYF. The CDR3 coding sequence is TGTGCCAGCAGCCAAACCCCGACTAGTCGTGCAGATACGCAGTATTTT.

The chain couples TRBV27 to TRBJ2-5; TRBD1 matches 7 bases. Germline values: CDR1 MNHEY, CDR2 SMNVEV (reference sequence). There are 14 residues in the CDR3. V trimming: 4 bases; J trimming: 5 bases; junction bases outside the gene matches: 7. DNA for the CDR3: TGTGCCAGCAGTTCAGGGACAGAGGGGGAGACCCAGTACTTC. Amino acid sequence: CASSSGTEGETQYF.

The rearrangement joins TRBV7-8 to TRBJ2-1; 7 nucleotides agree with TRBD2. With 6 bases clipped from V and 0 bases from J, the junction kept 5 bases outside the gene matches. The CDR3 contains 15 residues. Germline-derived CDR1 and CDR2 are SGHVS and FQNEAQ. In DNA form, the CDR3 reads TGTGCCAGCAGATTGGCGGGAGCCTCCTACAATGAGCAGTTCTTC. It translates to CASRLAGASYNEQFF.

The chain joins TRBV29-1 to TRBJ2-1; a possible D gene is TRBD2 (5 bases). CDR1 SQVTM and CDR2 ANQGSEA come from the germline V gene. V lost 4 bases to trimming and J lost 0 bases, with 16 bases between them. The CDR3 is 16 residues long. The CDR3 protein is CSVVRWESSSYNEQFF. The CDR3 coding sequence is TGCAGCGTTGTCCGGTGGGAGTCAAGCTCCTACAATGAGCAGTTCTTC.